This T cell receptor (beta chain) was sequenced in a study of OX40 agonist ivuxolimab in advanced cancers. Whole-study context: Across the patients, intravenous ivuxolimab was delivered every 2 weeks at 0.01 to 10 mg/kg. Whole-study findings and limits: Within 6 weeks, CD4+ and CD8+ blood T cells expanded clonally at 0.1 to 3.0 mg/kg. Partial responders treated at 0.1-3.0 mg/kg exhibited clonal expansion among the lowest measured. There were, on average, more expanded clones in CD8+ T cells than in CD4+.

In the case of this clone: Its antigen is undetermined.

V trimming: 4 bases; J trimming: 4 bases; junction bases outside the gene matches: 16. Germline assignment: CDR1 SGHNT and CDR2 YYREEE (reference sequence). The CDR3 contains 17 residues. The assay was immunoSEQ multiplex PCR, and TCRdb's table has in-frame clones only and misses some. The data contain tens of thousands of clones, over 60% of them singletons. This chain links TRBV5-4 with TRBJ2-7; 8 bases agree with TRBD2. Sequencing used CD4+ or CD8+ T cells sorted from blood, obtained in a trial of the OX40 agonist ivuxolimab. The receptor was derived from an adult with an advanced solid tumor such as melanoma, head and neck, liver or kidney cancer. CDR3 in DNA: TGTGCCAGCAGCAGCGCCCAGCGGGTAGCGGGGTATTACGAGCAGTACTTC. This translates into CASSSAQRVAGYYEQYF.